This T cell receptor (beta chain) was retrieved from a study of response to subunit inactivated influenza vaccine. Whole-study findings and limits: New T cells are recruited in small numbers by each seasonal influenza vaccination, according to the authors' suggestion.

A single record per CDR3 protein comes from TCRdb applying MiXCR to the RT-PCR reads. The table has 500,000 to 600,000 distinct CDR3 sequences, 12% to 15% seen once. Trimming pared 3 bases from V and 4 bases from J, leaving 4 bases between. CDR3 length equals 11 residues. This clonotype came up many times. Its antigen is still unknown. The sample here was PBMCs from blood, taken roughly 12 days after vaccination. J is TRBJ2-7 and V is TRBV12-3 or TRBV12-4; D is unresolved. This receptor was identified in a man aged 45-60 years who received an inactivated influenza vaccine. The CDR3 protein is CASSLVYEQYF. CDR3 sequence (DNA): TGTGCCAGCAGTTTGGTTTACGAGCAGTACTTC.